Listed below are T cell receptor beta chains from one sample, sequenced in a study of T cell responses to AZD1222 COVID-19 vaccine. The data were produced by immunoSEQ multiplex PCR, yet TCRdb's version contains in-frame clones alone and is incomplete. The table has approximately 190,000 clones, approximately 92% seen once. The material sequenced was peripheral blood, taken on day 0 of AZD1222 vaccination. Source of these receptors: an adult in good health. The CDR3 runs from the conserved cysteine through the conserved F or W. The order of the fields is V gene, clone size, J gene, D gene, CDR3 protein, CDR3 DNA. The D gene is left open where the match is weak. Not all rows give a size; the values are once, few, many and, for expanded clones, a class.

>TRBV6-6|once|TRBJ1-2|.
CASNPGPALSPNGYTF
TGTGCCAGCAATCCGGGTCCAGCCCTATCCCCCAATGGCTACACCTTC
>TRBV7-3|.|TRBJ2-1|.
CASSLTWSGNNEQFF
TGTGCCAGCAGCTTAACGTGGTCGGGAAACAATGAGCAGTTCTTC
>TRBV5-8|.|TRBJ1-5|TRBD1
CASRPGTGRQPQHF
TGTGCCAGCAGACCGGGGACAGGTCGTCAGCCCCAGCATTTT
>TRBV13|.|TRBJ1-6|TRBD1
CASSLGQGFSSPLHF
TGTGCCAGCAGCTTAGGACAGGGGTTTAGTTCACCCCTCCACTTT
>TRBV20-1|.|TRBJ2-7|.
CSARTGEQYF
TGCAGTGCTAGAACGGGCGAGCAGTACTTC
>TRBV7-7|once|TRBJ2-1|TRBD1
CASILPSRDRGSNEQFF
TGTGCCAGCATTCTTCCGTCCAGGGACAGGGGGTCGAATGAGCAGTTCTTC
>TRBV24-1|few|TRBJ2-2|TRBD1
CATSDLGRGSQANTGELFF
TGTGCCACCAGTGATTTGGGCAGGGGGAGCCAAGCGAACACCGGGGAGCTGTTTTTT
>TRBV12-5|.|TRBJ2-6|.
CASGVAGANVLTF
TGTGCTAGTGGTGTGGCTGGGGCCAACGTCCTGACTTTC
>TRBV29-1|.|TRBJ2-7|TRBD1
CSVKRTPGQGFPYEQYF
TGCAGCGTTAAGCGAACCCCCGGACAGGGGTTTCCCTACGAGCAGTACTTC
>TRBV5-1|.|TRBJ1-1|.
CASSLMGDNTEAFF
TGCGCCAGCAGCTTGATGGGGGACAACACTGAAGCTTTCTTT
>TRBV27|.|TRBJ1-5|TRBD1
CASGLQGAGPNQPQHF
TGTGCCAGCGGACTTCAGGGGGCTGGGCCCAATCAGCCCCAGCATTTT
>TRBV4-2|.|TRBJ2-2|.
CASSQDRGTVTGELFF
TGTGCCAGCAGCCAAGACCGCGGGACAGTCACCGGGGAGCTGTTTTTT
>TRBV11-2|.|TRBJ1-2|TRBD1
CASSLTVPGQGLYGYTF
TGTGCCAGCAGCTTGACCGTACCGGGACAGGGTCTCTATGGCTACACCTTC
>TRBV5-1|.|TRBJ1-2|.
CASSLAGLGTYGYTF
TGCGCCAGCAGCTTGGCGGGGTTAGGGACCTATGGCTACACCTTC
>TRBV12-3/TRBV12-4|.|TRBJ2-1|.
CASSLPPGNEQFF
TGTGCCAGCAGTTTACCCCCCGGCAATGAGCAGTTCTTC
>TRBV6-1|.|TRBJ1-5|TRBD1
CASSETGWGNSNQPQHF
TGTGCCAGCAGTGAGACAGGGTGGGGGAATAGCAATCAGCCCCAGCATTTT
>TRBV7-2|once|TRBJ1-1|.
CASTMEGGTEAFF
TGTGCCAGCACCATGGAGGGGGGCACTGAAGCTTTCTTT
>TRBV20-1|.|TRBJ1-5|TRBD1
CSASDRANQPQHF
TGCAGTGCTAGTGACAGGGCCAATCAGCCCCAGCATTTT
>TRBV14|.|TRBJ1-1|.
CASSLERRRSFF
TGTGCCAGCAGCCTAGAGAGGAGGAGGTCTTTCTTT
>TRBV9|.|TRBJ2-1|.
CASSVHRVSVDNEQFF
TGTGCCAGCAGCGTTCACAGGGTCTCTGTAGACAATGAGCAGTTCTTC
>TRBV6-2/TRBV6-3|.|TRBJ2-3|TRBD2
CASSFSGGGTDTQYF
TGTGCCAGCAGTTTTAGCGGGGGGGGCACAGATACGCAGTATTTT
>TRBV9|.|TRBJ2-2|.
CATNRGAVGELFF
TGTGCCACCAACCGTGGGGCCGTCGGGGAGCTGTTTTTT
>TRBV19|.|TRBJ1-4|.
CASSIGGRGREKLFF
TGTGCCAGTAGTATTGGGGGCAGGGGACGAGAAAAACTGTTTTTT
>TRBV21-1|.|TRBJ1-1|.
CASFDRGATEAFF
TGTGCCAGCTTTGACAGGGGTGCCACTGAAGCTTTCTTT
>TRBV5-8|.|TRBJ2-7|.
CASSLEGGTASYEQYF
TGTGCCAGCAGCTTGGAGGGTGGGACGGCTTCCTACGAGCAGTACTTC
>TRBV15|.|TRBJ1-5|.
CATSSRPRGRQPQHF
TGTGCCACCAGCAGTCGCCCCAGGGGAAGGCAGCCCCAGCATTTT
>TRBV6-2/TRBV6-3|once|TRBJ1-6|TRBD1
CASSYFRTGSSPLHF
TGTGCCAGCAGTTACTTCAGGACAGGGAGTTCACCCCTCCACTTT
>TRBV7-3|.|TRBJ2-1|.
CASSYQGYNEQFF
TGTGCCAGCAGCTACCAGGGTTACAATGAGCAGTTCTTC
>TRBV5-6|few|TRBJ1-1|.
CASSLSRGVGTEAFF
TGTGCCAGCAGCTTGAGTAGGGGCGTAGGGACTGAAGCTTTCTTT
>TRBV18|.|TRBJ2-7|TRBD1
CASSPPMGQGNEQYF
TGTGCCAGCTCACCACCTATGGGACAGGGCAACGAGCAGTACTTC
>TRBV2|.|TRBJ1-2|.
CASRTGPGYTF
TGTGCCAGCAGGACAGGCCCTGGCTACACCTTC
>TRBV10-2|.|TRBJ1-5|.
CASSDVEGNQPQHF
TGCGCCAGCAGTGACGTGGAGGGCAATCAGCCCCAGCATTTT
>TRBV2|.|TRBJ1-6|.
CASSERGANSPLHF
TGTGCCAGCAGTGAAAGAGGGGCTAATTCACCCCTCCACTTT
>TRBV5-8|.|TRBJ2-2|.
CASSLAYGFGELFF
TGTGCCAGCAGCTTGGCATATGGTTTCGGGGAGCTGTTTTTT